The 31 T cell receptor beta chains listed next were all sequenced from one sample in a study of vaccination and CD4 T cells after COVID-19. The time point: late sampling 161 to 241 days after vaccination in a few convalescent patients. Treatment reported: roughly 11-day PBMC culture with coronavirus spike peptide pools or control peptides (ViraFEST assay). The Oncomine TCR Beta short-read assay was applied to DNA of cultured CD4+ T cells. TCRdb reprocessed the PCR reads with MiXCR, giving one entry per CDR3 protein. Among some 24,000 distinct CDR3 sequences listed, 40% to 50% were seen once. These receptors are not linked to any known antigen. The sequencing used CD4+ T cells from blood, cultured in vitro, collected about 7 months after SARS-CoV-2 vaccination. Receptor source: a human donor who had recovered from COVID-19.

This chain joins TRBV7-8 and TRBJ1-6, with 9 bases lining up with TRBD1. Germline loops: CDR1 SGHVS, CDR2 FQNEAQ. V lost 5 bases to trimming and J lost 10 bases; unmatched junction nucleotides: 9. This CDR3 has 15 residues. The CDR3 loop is CASSGHRDRDSPLHF. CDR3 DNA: TGTGCCAGCAGCGGACACCGGGACAGGGACTCACCCCTCCACTTT.

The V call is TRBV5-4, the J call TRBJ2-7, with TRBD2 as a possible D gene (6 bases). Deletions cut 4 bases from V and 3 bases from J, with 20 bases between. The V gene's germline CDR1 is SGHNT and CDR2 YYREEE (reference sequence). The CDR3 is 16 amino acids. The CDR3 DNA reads TGTGCCAGCAGCCAATCGGGAGAGGGAGCTCTCTACGAGCAGTACTTC. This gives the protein CASSQSGEGALYEQYF. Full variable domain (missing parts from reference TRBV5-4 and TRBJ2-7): ETGVTQSPTHLIKTRGQQVTLRCSSQSGHNTVSWYQQALGQGPQFIFQYYREEENGRGNFPPRFSGLQFPNYSSELNVNALELDDSALYLCASSQSGEGALYEQYFGPGTRLTVT.

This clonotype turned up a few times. CDR3 sequence reads: CASSGDRAISGYTF. CDR3 DNA sequence: TGTGCCAGCAGTGGGGACAGGGCTATCTCTGGCTACACCTTC. The chain joins TRBV28 to TRBJ1-2, with TRBD1 matching over 9 bases. Germline V gene sequence: CDR1 MDHEN, CDR2 SYDVKM. J was trimmed by 7 bases and V by 5 bases; bases with no gene match: 8. The CDR3 contains 14 residues.

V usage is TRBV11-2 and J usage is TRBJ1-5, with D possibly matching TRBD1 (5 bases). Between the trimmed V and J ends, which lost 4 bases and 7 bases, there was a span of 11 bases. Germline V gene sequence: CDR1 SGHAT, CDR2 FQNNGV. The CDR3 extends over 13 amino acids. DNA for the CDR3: TGTGCCAGCAGCTGGGACTTCGGGCAGCCCCAGCATTTT. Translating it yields CASSWDFGQPQHF.

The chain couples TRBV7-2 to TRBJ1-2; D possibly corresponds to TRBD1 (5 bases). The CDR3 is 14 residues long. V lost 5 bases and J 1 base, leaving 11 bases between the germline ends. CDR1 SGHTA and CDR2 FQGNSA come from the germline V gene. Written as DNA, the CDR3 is TGTGCCAGCAGCGCCGTCGGGGGTAACTATGGCTACACCTTC. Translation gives CASSAVGGNYGYTF.

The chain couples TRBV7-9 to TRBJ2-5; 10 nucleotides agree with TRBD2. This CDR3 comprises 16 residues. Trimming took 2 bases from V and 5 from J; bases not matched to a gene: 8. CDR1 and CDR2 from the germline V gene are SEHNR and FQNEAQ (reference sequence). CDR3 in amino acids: CASSLFPAGGPETQYF. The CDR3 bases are TGTGCCAGCAGCTTATTCCCAGCGGGAGGGCCGGAGACCCAGTACTTC.

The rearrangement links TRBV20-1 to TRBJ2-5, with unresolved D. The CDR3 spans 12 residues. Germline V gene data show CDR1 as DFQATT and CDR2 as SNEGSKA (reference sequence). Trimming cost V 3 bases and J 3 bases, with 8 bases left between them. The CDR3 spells CSASSLKETQYF. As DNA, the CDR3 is TGCAGTGCTAGCAGCCTCAAAGAGACCCAGTACTTC.

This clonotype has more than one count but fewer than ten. The CDR3 bases are TGCAGTGCTAATACGGGACAGGTCGATGGCTACACCTTC. Its protein product is CSANTGQVDGYTF. The V call is TRBV20-1, the J call TRBJ1-2; TRBD1 agrees at 8 bases. V lost 4 bases and J lost 6; bases outside the gene matches: 7. The CDR3 has 13 amino acids. CDR1 DFQATT and CDR2 SNEGSKA come from the germline V gene (reference sequence).

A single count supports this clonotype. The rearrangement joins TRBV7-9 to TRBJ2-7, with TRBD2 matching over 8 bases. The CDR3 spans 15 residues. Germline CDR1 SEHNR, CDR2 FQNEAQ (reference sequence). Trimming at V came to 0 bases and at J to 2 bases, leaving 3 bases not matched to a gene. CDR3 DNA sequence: TGTGCCAGCAGCTTAGCTACTAGCGGTCCCTACGAGCAGTACTTC. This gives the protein CASSLATSGPYEQYF.

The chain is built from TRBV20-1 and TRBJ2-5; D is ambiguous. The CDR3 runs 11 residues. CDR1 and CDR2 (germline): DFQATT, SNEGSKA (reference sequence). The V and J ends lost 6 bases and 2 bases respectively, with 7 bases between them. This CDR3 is CSAGKQETQYF. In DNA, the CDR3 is TGCAGTGCAGGGAAGCAAGAGACCCAGTACTTC.

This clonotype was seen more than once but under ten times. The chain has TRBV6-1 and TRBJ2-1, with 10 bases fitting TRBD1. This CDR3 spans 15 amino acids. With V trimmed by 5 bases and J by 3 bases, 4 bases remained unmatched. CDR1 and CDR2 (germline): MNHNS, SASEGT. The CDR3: CASSRQGAVYNEQFF. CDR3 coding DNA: TGTGCCAGCAGTCGACAGGGGGCGGTCTACAATGAGCAGTTCTTC.

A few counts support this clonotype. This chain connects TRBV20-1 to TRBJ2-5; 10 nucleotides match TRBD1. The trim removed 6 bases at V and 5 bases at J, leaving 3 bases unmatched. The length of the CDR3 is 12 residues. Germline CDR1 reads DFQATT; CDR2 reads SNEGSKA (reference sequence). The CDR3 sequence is CSAPGQGETQYF. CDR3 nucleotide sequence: TGCAGTGCCCCGGGACAGGGGGAGACCCAGTACTTC.

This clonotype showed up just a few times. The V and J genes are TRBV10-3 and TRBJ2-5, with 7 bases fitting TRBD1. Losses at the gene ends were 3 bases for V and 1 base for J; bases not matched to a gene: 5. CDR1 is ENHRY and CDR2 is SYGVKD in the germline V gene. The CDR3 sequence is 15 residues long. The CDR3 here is CAISDPDRAQETQYF. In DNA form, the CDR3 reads TGTGCCATCAGTGACCCCGACAGGGCCCAAGAGACCCAGTACTTC.

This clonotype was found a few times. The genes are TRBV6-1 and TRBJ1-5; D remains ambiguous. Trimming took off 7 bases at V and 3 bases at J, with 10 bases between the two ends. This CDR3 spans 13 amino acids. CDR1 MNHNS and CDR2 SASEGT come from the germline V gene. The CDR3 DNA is TGTGCCAGCACCGGACGGATCAATCAGCCCCAGCATTTT. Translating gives CASTGRINQPQHF.

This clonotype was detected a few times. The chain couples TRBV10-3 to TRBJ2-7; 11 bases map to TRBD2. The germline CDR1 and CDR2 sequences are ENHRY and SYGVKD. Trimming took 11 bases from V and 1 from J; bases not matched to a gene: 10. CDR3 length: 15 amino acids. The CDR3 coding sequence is TGTGCCGCTTCCCCGGGACTAGCGGTATCCTACGAGCAGTACTTC. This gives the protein CAASPGLAVSYEQYF.

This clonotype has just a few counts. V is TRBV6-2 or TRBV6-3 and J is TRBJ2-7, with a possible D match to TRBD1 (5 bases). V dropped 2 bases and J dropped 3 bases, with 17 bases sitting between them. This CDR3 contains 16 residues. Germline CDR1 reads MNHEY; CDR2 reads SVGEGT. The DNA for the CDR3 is TGTGCCAGCAGTTACATCTGGCAGGGAAGGGACTACGAGCAGTACTTC. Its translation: CASSYIWQGRDYEQYF.

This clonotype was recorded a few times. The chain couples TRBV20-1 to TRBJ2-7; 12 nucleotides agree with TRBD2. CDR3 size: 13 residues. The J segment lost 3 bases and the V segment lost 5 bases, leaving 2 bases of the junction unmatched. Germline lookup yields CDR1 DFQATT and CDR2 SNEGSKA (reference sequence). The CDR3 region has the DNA TGCAGTGCTCGGACTAGCGGGGACTACGAGCAGTACTTC. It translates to CSARTSGDYEQYF.

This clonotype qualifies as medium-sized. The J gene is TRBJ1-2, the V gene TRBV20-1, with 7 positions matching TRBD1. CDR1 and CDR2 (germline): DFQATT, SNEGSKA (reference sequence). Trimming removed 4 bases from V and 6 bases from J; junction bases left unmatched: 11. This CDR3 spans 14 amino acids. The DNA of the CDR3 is TGCAGTGCTACATTACCGGGACAGAGCCATGGCTACACCTTC. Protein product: CSATLPGQSHGYTF.

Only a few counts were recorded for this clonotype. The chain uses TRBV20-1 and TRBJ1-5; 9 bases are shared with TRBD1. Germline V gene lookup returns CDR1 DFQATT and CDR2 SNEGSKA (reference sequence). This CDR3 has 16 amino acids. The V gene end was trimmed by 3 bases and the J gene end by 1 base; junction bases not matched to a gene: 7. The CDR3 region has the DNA TGCAGTGCTAGCCCCGACAGGGGGGGAAGCAATCAGCCCCAGCATTTT. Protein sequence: CSASPDRGGSNQPQHF.

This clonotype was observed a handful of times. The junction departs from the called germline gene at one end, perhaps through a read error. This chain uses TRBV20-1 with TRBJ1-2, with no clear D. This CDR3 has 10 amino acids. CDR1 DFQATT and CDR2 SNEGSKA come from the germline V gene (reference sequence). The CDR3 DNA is TGCAGTGCTAGAGGTCAAGGTGGCGTTTTC. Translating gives CSARGQGGVF.

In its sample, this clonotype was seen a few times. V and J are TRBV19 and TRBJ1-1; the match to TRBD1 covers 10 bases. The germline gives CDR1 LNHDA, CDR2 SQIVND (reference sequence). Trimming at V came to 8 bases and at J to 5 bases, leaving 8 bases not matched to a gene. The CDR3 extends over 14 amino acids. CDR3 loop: CASSATGGTTEAFF. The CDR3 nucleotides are TGTGCCAGTTCAGCGACAGGGGGCACGACTGAAGCTTTCTTT.

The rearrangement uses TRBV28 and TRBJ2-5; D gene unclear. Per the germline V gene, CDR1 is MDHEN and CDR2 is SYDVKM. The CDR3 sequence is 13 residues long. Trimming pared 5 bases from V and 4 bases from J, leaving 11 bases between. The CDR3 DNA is TGTGCCAGCAGTCTAGGACCCCCAGAGACCCAGTACTTC. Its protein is CASSLGPPETQYF.

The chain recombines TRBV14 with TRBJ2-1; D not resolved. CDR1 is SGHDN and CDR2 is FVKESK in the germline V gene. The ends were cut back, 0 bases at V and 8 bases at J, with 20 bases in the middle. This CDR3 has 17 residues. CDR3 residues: CASSQDIMGGNFDEQFF. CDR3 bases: TGTGCCAGCAGCCAAGATATTATGGGTGGGAATTTTGATGAGCAGTTCTTC.

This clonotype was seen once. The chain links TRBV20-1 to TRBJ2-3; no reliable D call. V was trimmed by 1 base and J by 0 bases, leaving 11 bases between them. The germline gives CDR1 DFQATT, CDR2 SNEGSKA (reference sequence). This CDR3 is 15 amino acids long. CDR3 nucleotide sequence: TGCAGTGCTAGAGTTACCCAACAAAGCACAGATACGCAGTATTTT. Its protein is CSARVTQQSTDTQYF.

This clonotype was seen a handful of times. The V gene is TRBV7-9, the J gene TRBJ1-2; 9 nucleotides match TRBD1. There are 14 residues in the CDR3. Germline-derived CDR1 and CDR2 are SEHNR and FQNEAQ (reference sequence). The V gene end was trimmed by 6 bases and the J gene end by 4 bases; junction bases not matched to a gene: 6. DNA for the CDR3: TGTGCCAGCAGTTACGGACAGGGGATCTATGGCTACACCTTC. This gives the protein CASSYGQGIYGYTF.

The CDR3 reads CSVISRRDNQPQHF. Written as DNA, the CDR3 is TGCAGCGTTATTTCAAGGCGGGATAATCAGCCCCAGCATTTT. The chain employs TRBV29-1 and TRBJ1-5, with D hard to call. Germline V gene lookup returns CDR1 SQVTM and CDR2 ANQGSEA. Trimming removed 5 bases from V and 4 bases from J, with 15 bases in between. The CDR3 consists of 14 residues. Using reference TRBV29-1 and TRBJ1-5 for the parts outside the CDR3, the full variable domain is SAVISQKPSRDICQRGTSLTIQCQVDSQVTMMFWYRQQPGQSLTLIATANQGSEATYESGFVIDKFPISRPNLTFSTLTVSNMSPEDSSIYLCSVISRRDNQPQHFGDGTRLSIL.

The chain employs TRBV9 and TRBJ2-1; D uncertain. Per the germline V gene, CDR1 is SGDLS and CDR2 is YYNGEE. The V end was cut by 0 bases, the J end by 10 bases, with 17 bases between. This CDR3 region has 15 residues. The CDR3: CASSVVPSGNREQFF. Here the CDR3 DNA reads TGTGCCAGCAGCGTAGTCCCGTCGGGTAATCGGGAGCAGTTCTTC.

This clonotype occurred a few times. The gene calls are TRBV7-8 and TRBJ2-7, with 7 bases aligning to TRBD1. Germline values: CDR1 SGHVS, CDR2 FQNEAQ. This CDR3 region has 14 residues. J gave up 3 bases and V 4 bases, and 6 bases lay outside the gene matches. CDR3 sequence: CASSSETGYYEQYF. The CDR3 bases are TGTGCCAGCAGCTCGGAGACAGGGTACTACGAGCAGTACTTC.

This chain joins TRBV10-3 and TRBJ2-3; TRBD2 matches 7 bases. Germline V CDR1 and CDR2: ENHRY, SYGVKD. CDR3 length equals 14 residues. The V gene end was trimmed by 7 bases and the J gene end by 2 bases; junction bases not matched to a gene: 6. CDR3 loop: CAIKWTRYTDTQYF. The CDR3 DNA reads TGTGCCATCAAATGGACTAGATACACAGATACGCAGTATTTT.

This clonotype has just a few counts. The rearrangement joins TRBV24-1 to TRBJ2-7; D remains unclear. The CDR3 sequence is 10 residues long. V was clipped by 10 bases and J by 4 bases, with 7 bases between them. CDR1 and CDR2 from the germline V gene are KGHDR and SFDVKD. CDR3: CATDCYEQYF. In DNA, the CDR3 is TGTGCCACAGACTGTTACGAGCAGTACTTC.

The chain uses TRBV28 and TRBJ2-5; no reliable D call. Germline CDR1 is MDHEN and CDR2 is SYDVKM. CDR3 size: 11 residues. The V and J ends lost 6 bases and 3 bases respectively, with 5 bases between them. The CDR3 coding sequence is TGTGCCAGCAGGGCAAAAGAGACCCAGTACTTC. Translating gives CASRAKETQYF.